This T cell receptor beta chain was recovered during a study of T cells in Graves' hyperthyroidism and ophthalmopathy. Clinical symptoms, serum thyroxine and TRAb, thyroid ultrasound and orbital computed tomography together formed the diagnostic basis. RNA transcripts served as the template for amplifying TCR beta CDR3 regions. TCR CDR3 regions were first amplified by RT-PCR with HTBI primers. TCRdb itself ran the multiplex PCR reads through MiXCR, one entry per CDR3 protein. Of about 560,000 distinct CDR3 sequences listed, over 15% are singletons. J gave up 1 base and V 0 bases, and 4 bases lay outside the gene matches. The CDR3 spans 16 residues. CDR1 LGHNA and CDR2 YNFKEQ come from the germline V gene.

V and J are TRBV4-2 and TRBJ2-3; 7 nucleotides agree with TRBD1. This sequence was found in a woman under 30 with Graves' hyperthyroidism. Sequenced sample: blood. CDR3 amino acids: CASSQDPGQGTDTQYF. For the CDR3, the DNA is TGTGCCAGCAGCCAAGATCCCGGACAGGGCACAGATACGCAGTATTTT.